Below, 17 T cell receptor beta chains from the same sample are listed, as sequenced in a study of blood T cell repertoires in COVID-19. TCRdb's copy holds only in-frame clones and misses some; the assay was immunoSEQ multiplex PCR. The top ten hold about 9.6% of the sample, which has roughly 100,000 clones, almost 80% seen once. The sample was peripheral blood. These receptors were obtained from a man aged 55 to 70 with active or convalescent COVID-19.

V gene TRBV28 combines with J gene TRBJ1-6; 9 bases map to TRBD1. V shed 5 bases and J 9 bases; nucleotides not matched to a gene: 5. The CDR3 length is 14 residues. CDR1 MDHEN and CDR2 SYDVKM come from the germline V gene. CDR3 nucleotides: TGTGCCAGCAGTCCACAGGGGGCACGTTCACCCCTCCACTTT. Residues: CASSPQGARSPLHF. Full variable domain (missing parts from reference TRBV28 and TRBJ1-6): DVKVTQSSRYLVKRTGEKVFLECVQDMDHENMFWYRQDPGLGLRLIYFSYDVKMKEKGDIPEGYSVSREKKERFSLILESASTNQTSMYLCASSPQGARSPLHFGNGTRLTVT.

V and J are TRBV2 and TRBJ2-1; D uncertain. The V end lost 6 bases, the J end lost 6 bases, and 12 bases lay between the germline ends. There are 13 residues in the CDR3. Germline loops: CDR1 SNHLY, CDR2 FYNNEI. CDR3 amino acids: CASSPSRINEQFF. The CDR3 nucleotides are TGTGCCAGCAGCCCAAGTAGAATCAATGAGCAGTTCTTC.

The chain carries TRBV24-1 and TRBJ1-3; TRBD1 is a possible D gene (6 bases). With 10 bases removed from V and 3 bases from J, the gap between germline ends came to 9 bases. Per the germline V gene, CDR1 is KGHDR and CDR2 is SFDVKD. The CDR3 spans 12 residues. CDR3 nucleotide sequence: TGTGCCACGCAGGGGATTGGAAACACCATATATTTT. Its translation is CATQGIGNTIYF.

The chain joins TRBV28 to TRBJ2-6; 8 bases match TRBD1. Trimming at V came to 4 bases and at J to 4 bases, leaving 18 bases not matched to a gene. The V gene's germline CDR1 is MDHEN and CDR2 SYDVKM. CDR3 size: 20 residues. CDR3 sequence reads: CASSYGSRGQVSAGANVLTF. CDR3 sequence (DNA): TGTGCCAGCAGTTACGGCTCACGGGGACAGGTTTCGGCGGGGGCCAACGTCCTGACTTTC. The whole variable domain, filled in from reference TRBV28 and TRBJ2-6, reads DVKVTQSSRYLVKRTGEKVFLECVQDMDHENMFWYRQDPGLGLRLIYFSYDVKMKEKGDIPEGYSVSREKKERFSLILESASTNQTSMYLCASSYGSRGQVSAGANVLTFGAGSRLTVL.

The V and J genes are TRBV28 and TRBJ1-5; D uncertain. There are 14 residues in the CDR3. Germline V lookup: CDR1 MDHEN, CDR2 SYDVKM. Trimming pared 3 bases from V and 8 bases from J, leaving 14 bases between. The CDR3 here is CASSLPGALEPQHF. The DNA of the CDR3 is TGTGCCAGCAGTTTGCCGGGAGCCCTGGAGCCCCAGCATTTT.

The chain has TRBV4-3 and TRBJ1-1; D might be TRBD1 (6 bases). Per germline, CDR1 LGHNA and CDR2 YSLEER. The CDR3 length is 17 residues. V was clipped by 2 bases and J by 1 base, with 17 bases between them. The CDR3 DNA sequence: TGCGCCAGCAGCCAAATCTACCAGGGGCGCAGGAACACTGAAGCTTTCTTT. Encoded protein: CASSQIYQGRRNTEAFF.

The rearrangement links TRBV30 to TRBJ2-5; 10 bases are a match to TRBD2. The CDR3 spans 13 residues. Germline V gene data show CDR1 as GTSNPN and CDR2 as SVGIG (reference sequence). V lost 3 bases to trimming and J lost 4 bases; unmatched junction nucleotides: 2. CDR3 loop: CAWRTSGLETQYF. The CDR3 DNA is TGTGCCTGGAGGACTAGCGGGTTAGAGACCCAGTACTTC.

This rearrangement joins TRBV2 to TRBJ2-7, with D tentatively TRBD1 (6 bases). Deletions cut 5 bases from V and 3 bases from J, with 14 bases between. Per the germline V gene, CDR1 is SNHLY and CDR2 is FYNNEI. This CDR3 spans 14 amino acids. The DNA of the CDR3 is TGTGCCAGCAGTTTTCGGACAGCGCTCTACGAGCAGTACTTC. Its protein product is CASSFRTALYEQYF.

The chain recombines TRBV18 with TRBJ2-5, with no clear D. The CDR3 contains 12 residues. Germline loops: CDR1 KGHSH, CDR2 LQKENI. V gave up 1 base and J gave up 5 bases, with 5 bases separating them. The CDR3 sequence: CASSPRRETQYF. The CDR3 region has the DNA TGTGCCAGCTCACCACGGCGGGAGACCCAGTACTTC.

This clone was observed a few times. V gene TRBV6-2 or TRBV6-3 combines with J gene TRBJ2-1; perhaps TRBD2 as D (6 bases). The CDR3 is made up of 15 amino acids. The V end was cut by 5 bases, the J end by 2 bases, with 13 bases between. CDR1 and CDR2 from the germline V gene are MNHEY and SVGEGT. The CDR3: CASSLGLPAYNEQFF. For the CDR3, the DNA is TGTGCCAGCAGTCTGGGACTTCCCGCCTACAATGAGCAGTTCTTC.

This clone was seen ten or more times. The CDR3 DNA sequence: TGTGCCATCAGGGAGGAACTGCCCAACACTGAAGCTTTCTTT. Translation: CAIREELPNTEAFF. V is TRBV10-3 and J is TRBJ1-1; D unclear. The germline CDR1 and CDR2 sequences are ENHRY and SYGVKD. This CDR3 contains 14 residues. Trimming took off 6 bases at V and 2 bases at J, with 13 bases between the two ends.

V and J are TRBV7-2 and TRBJ2-7, with D tentatively TRBD1 (5 bases). The CDR3 is 14 residues long. Germline CDR1 reads SGHTA; CDR2 reads FQGNSA. The V gene lost 5 bases and the J gene lost 0 bases, with 11 bases spanning the gap. The CDR3 sequence: CASSTGQSSYEQYV. The CDR3 coding sequence is TGTGCCAGCAGCACCGGACAAAGCTCCTACGAGCAGTACGTC.

Only a few counts were recorded for this clone. The chain uses TRBV30 and TRBJ1-5; 9 bases are shared with TRBD1. The germline V gene encodes CDR1 GTSNPN and CDR2 SVGIG (reference sequence). CDR3 size: 13 residues. The trim removed 4 bases at V and 9 bases at J, leaving 7 bases unmatched. CDR3 DNA sequence: TGTGCCTGGAATCTGGGACAGGGTAGGCCCCAGCATTTT. It yields the protein CAWNLGQGRPQHF.

The chain employs TRBV7-2 and TRBJ1-2; no reliable D call. Trimming removed 4 bases at V and 9 bases at J, with 12 bases between. The CDR3 runs to 12 residues. CDR1 SGHTA and CDR2 FQGNSA come from the germline V gene. DNA for the CDR3: TGTGCCAGCAGCTCCAGAAGTTTCAGCTACACCTTC. Its translation is CASSSRSFSYTF.

The V and J genes are TRBV27 and TRBJ2-3, with TRBD2 matching 11 bases. The J segment lost 9 bases and the V segment lost 5 bases, leaving 10 bases of the junction unmatched. This CDR3 contains 15 residues. The germline gives CDR1 MNHEY, CDR2 SMNVEV (reference sequence). CDR3 residues: CASSKGLAEGGTQYF. CDR3 in DNA: TGTGCCAGCAGTAAGGGACTAGCGGAGGGTGGGACGCAGTATTTT.

This chain joins TRBV4-1 and TRBJ2-5; TRBD2 aligns across 7 bases. Germline CDR1 and CDR2: MGHRA and YSYEKL. The V and J ends lost 3 bases and 2 bases, in that order; junction bases with no gene match: 9. This CDR3 comprises 16 residues. Written as DNA, the CDR3 is TGCGCCAGCAGCCAGACGCAGGGAGGGGCTCAAGAGACCCAGTACTTC. Its protein product is CASSQTQGGAQETQYF.

This clone was picked up many times. The V call is TRBV6-2 or TRBV6-3, the J call TRBJ1-1; D unclear. Germline CDR1 reads MNHEY; CDR2 reads SVGEGT. Trimming removed 4 bases from V and 0 bases from J, with 9 bases in between. This CDR3 region has 14 residues. CDR3 amino acids: CASSSHSLNTEAFF. The CDR3 nucleotides read TGTGCCAGCAGTTCCCACAGCCTGAACACTGAAGCTTTCTTT.